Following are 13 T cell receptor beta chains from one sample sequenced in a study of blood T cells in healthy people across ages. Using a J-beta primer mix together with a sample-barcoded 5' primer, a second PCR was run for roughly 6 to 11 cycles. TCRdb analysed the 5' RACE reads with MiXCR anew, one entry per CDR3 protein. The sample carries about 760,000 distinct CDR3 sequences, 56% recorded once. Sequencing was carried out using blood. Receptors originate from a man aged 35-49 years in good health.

The CDR3 region has the DNA TGTGCCAGCACCCTAGACAGGGGTGAAGCTTTCTTT. Translation gives CASTLDRGEAFF. The rearrangement uses TRBV7-8 and TRBJ1-1; TRBD1 matches at 8 bases. Germline V gene lookup returns CDR1 SGHVS and CDR2 FQNEAQ. J lost 7 bases, V lost 7 bases, and 5 bases had no gene match. The CDR3 totals 12 residues.

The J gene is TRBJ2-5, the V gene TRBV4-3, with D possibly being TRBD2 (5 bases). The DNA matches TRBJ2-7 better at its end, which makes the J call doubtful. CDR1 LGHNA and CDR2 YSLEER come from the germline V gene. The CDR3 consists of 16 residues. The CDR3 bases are TGCGCCAGCAGCCAAGATGCCGGAGGAACTACCTACGAGCAGTACTTC. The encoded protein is CASSQDAGGTTYEQYF.

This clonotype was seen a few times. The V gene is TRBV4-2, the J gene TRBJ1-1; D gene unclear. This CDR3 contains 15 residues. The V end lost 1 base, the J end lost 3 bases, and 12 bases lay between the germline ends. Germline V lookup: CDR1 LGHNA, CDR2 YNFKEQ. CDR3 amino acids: CASSQGQVGDTEAFF. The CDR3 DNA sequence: TGTGCCAGCAGCCAAGGTCAGGTCGGGGACACTGAAGCTTTCTTT.

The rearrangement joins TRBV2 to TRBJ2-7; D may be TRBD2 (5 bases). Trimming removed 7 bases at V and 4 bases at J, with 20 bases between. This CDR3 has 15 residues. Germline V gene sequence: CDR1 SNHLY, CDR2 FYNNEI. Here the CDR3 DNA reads TGTGCCAGCACCCGAAGGGAAAGTACGGGGTACGAGCAGTACTTC. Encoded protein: CASTRRESTGYEQYF.

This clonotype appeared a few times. The CDR3 loop reads CASSFTSQPQHF. CDR3 coding DNA: TGTGCCAGCAGCTTTACAAGTCAGCCCCAGCATTTT. The chain carries TRBV7-9 and TRBJ1-5; D gene unclear. The CDR3 is made up of 12 amino acids. Deletions cut 3 bases from V and 6 bases from J, with 6 bases between. CDR1 SEHNR and CDR2 FQNEAQ come from the germline V gene (reference sequence). The entire variable domain, with the rest obtained from reference TRBV7-9 and TRBJ1-5, is as follows: DTGVSQNPRHKITKRGQNVTFRCDPISEHNRLYWYRQTLGQGPEFLTYFQNEAQLEKSRLLSDRFSAERPKGSFSTLEIQRTEQGDSAMYLCASSFTSQPQHFGDGTRLSIL.

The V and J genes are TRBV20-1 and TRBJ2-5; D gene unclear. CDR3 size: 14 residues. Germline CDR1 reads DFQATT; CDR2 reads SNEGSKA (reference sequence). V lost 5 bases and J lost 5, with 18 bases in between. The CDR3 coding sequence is TGCAGTGCTGAACCCCTTGGGGTGGGTGAGACCCAGTACTTC. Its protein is CSAEPLGVGETQYF.

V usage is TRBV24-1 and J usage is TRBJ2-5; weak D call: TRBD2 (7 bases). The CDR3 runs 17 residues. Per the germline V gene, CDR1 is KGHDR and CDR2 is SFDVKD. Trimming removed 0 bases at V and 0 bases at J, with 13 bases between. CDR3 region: CATSDLLEGGNQETQYF. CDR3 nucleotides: TGTGCCACCAGTGATTTGCTTGAGGGGGGGAACCAAGAGACCCAGTACTTC.

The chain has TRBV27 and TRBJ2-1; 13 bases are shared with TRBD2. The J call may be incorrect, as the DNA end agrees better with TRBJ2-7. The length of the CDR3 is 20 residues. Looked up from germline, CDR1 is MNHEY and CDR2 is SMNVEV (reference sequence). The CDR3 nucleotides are TGTGCCAGCCGTAGGACAGGGGCTGGACTAGCGGGAGTAAGTTACAATGAGCAGTACTTC. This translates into CASRRTGAGLAGVSYNEQYF.

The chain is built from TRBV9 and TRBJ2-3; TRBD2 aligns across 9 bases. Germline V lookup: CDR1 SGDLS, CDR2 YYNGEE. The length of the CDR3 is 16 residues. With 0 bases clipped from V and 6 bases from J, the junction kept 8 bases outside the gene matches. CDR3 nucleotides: TGTGCCAGCAGCGTAGATCCGGCGGGAGGGGGGGATACGCAGTATTTT. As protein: CASSVDPAGGGDTQYF.

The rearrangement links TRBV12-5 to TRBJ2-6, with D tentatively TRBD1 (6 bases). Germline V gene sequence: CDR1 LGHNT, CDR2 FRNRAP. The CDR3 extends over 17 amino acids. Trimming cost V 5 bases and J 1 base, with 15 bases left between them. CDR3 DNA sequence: TGTGCTAGTGGTACCCGATCCAGGGGATCTGGGGCCAACGTCCTGACTTTC. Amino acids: CASGTRSRGSGANVLTF.

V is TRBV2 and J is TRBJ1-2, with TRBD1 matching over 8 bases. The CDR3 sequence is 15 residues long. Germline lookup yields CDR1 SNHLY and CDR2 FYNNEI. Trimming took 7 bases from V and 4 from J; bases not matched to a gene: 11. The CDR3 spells CASKTGTGIGYGYTF. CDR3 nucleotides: TGTGCCAGCAAGACCGGGACAGGAATAGGCTATGGCTACACCTTC. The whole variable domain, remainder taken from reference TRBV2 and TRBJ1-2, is EPEVTQTPSHQVTQMGQEVILRCVPISNHLYFYWYRQILGQKVEFLVSFYNNEISEKSEIFDDQFSVERPDGSNFTLKIRSTKLEDSAMYFCASKTGTGIGYGYTFGSGTRLTVV.

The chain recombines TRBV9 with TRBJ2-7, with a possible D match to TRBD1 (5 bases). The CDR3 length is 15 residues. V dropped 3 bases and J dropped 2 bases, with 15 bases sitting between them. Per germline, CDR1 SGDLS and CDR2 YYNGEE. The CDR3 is CASSAAGQPTYEQYF. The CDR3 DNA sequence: TGTGCCAGCAGCGCAGCCGGACAACCCACCTACGAGCAGTACTTC.

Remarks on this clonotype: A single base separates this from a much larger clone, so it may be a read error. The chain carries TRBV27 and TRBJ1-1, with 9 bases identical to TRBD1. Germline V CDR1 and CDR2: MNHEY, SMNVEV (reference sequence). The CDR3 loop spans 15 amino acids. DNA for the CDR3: TGTGCCAGCAGTAGTCCCGGGACAGGGAACACTAAAGCTTTCTTT. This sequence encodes CASSSPGTGNTKAFF.